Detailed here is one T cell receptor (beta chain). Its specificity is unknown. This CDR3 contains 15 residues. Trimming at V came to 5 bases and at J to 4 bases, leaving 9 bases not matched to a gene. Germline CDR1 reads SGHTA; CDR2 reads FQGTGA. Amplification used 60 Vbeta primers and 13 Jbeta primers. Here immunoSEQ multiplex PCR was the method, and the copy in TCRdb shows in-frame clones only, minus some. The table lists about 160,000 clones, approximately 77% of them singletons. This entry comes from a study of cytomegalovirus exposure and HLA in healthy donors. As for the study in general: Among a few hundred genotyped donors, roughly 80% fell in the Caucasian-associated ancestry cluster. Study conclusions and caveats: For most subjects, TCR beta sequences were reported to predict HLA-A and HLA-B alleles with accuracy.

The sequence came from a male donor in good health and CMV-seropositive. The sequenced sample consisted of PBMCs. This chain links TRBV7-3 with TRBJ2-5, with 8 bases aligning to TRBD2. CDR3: CASSRGTGGRETQYF. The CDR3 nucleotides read TGTGCCAGCAGCCGGGGGACGGGGGGGCGAGAGACCCAGTACTTC.